This T cell receptor beta chain was sequenced during a study of blood T cells in healthy people across ages. The authors ran a second PCR of roughly 7 to 11 cycles using a sample-barcoded 5' primer and a J-beta primer mix. TCRdb ran MiXCR on the 5' RACE reads and lists one entry per CDR3 protein. Here the sample spans around 1,900,000 distinct CDR3 sequences, about two fifths being singletons. Germline CDR1 SQVTM, CDR2 ANQGSEA. The CDR3 length is 13 residues. V lost 6 bases and J lost 0, with 8 bases in between. This clonotype has a handful of counts. The rearrangement links TRBV29-1 to TRBJ1-4; D unresolved. Sequenced: blood. The sequence was collected from a human donor in good health. CDR3 region: CSVLSATNEKLFF. Here the CDR3 DNA reads TGCAGCGTGTTATCTGCAACTAATGAAAAACTGTTTTTT.